The 15 T cell receptor beta chains in this list originate from one sample, sequenced in a study of T cell changes during pregnancy in multiple sclerosis (dated by TCRdb to between 2018 and 2020). Libraries came from the immunoSEQ multiplex PCR assay. As stored in TCRdb, this immuneACCESS dataset retains in-frame rearrangements with V and J assigned. A fraction of the clones does not appear; measured against another copy, unresolved V genes explain less than half of the discrepancy, and the remainder lacks a known reason. A total of about 96,000 clones appear in this sample, almost 95% of them only once. The ten most abundant clones make up roughly 2.7% of the sample. The material was peripheral blood, obtained in the first trimester of pregnancy. The receptors come from a female donor with multiple sclerosis, enrolled in a pregnancy study.

V and J are TRBV5-1 and TRBJ2-1; 10 bases are a match to TRBD1. The CDR3 loop spans 15 amino acids. Germline V gene data show CDR1 as SGHRS and CDR2 as YFSETQ. J lost 5 bases, V lost 4 bases, and 6 bases had no gene match. The CDR3 nucleotides are TGCGCCAGCAGCGTCCGGGACAGGGGAAACAATGAGCAGTTCTTC. Its translation is CASSVRDRGNNEQFF.

The J gene is TRBJ2-2, the V gene TRBV5-1; a weak D match, TRBD1 (6 bases). The germline CDR1 and CDR2 sequences are SGHRS and YFSETQ. The CDR3 runs to 17 residues. V lost 0 bases and J lost 5, with 17 bases in between. The CDR3 DNA follows: TGCGCCAGCAGCTTGGCCCAGGGACACCAGAAGACCGGGGAGCTGTTTTTT. Translation: CASSLAQGHQKTGELFF.

This rearrangement joins TRBV7-6 to TRBJ1-4; TRBD1 matches 9 bases. The V and J ends lost 0 bases and 7 bases, in that order; junction bases with no gene match: 6. This CDR3 has 16 amino acids. Germline V lookup: CDR1 SGHVS, CDR2 FNYEAQ. This chain's CDR3 is CASSLAFGTGIEKLFF. The CDR3, as DNA: TGTGCCAGCAGCTTAGCTTTCGGGACAGGGATTGAAAAACTGTTTTTT.

This chain links TRBV10-3 with TRBJ1-1; a possible D gene is TRBD1 (5 bases). CDR3 size: 15 residues. Germline loops: CDR1 ENHRY, CDR2 SYGVKD. Trimming left V 3 bases short and J 11 bases short, with 22 bases between. CDR3 in amino acids: CAISDPVGGAGMAFF. Written as DNA, the CDR3 is TGTGCCATCAGTGACCCTGTGGGGGGAGCGGGGATGGCTTTCTTT.

The rearrangement joins TRBV9 to TRBJ2-1, with 7 bases fitting TRBD2. This CDR3 is 16 amino acids long. The V gene end was trimmed by 4 bases and the J gene end by 3 bases; junction bases not matched to a gene: 10. CDR1 SGDLS and CDR2 YYNGEE come from the germline V gene. CDR3 nucleotides: TGTGCCAGCAGCCCTAACCTAGCGGACTACTACAATGAGCAGTTCTTC. Its protein is CASSPNLADYYNEQFF.

V is TRBV5-5 and J is TRBJ2-7; D gene unclear. Germline V lookup: CDR1 SGHKS, CDR2 YYEKEE (reference sequence). Between the trimmed V and J ends, which lost 0 bases and 2 bases, there was a span of 9 bases. The CDR3 loop spans 14 amino acids. Written as DNA, the CDR3 is TGTGCCAGCAGCTTGGCCTCGTCCGCCTACGAGCAGTACTTC. This gives the protein CASSLASSAYEQYF.

V gene TRBV6-1 combines with J gene TRBJ2-7; D may be TRBD2 (7 bases). Germline CDR1 and CDR2: MNHNS and SASEGT. V was clipped by 3 bases and J by 2 bases, with 11 bases between them. This CDR3 has 14 amino acids. This CDR3 reads CASSEGGHPYEQYF. Here the CDR3 DNA reads TGTGCCAGCAGTGAGGGGGGGCACCCCTACGAGCAGTACTTC.

J is TRBJ2-3 and V is TRBV5-6, with TRBD2 matching over 10 bases. V was clipped by 1 base and J by 2 bases; unmatched bases: 7. The CDR3 sequence is 17 residues long. Looked up from germline, CDR1 is SGHDT and CDR2 is YYEEEE. CDR3: CASSLSLAGANTDTQYF. Here the CDR3 DNA reads TGTGCCAGCAGCTTGTCCCTAGCGGGAGCCAACACAGATACGCAGTATTTT.

The genes are TRBV9 and TRBJ2-3, with no clear D. The germline V and J ends were trimmed by 3 bases and 4 bases, with 9 bases remaining between them. CDR3 length: 13 residues. CDR1 is SGDLS, CDR2 YYNGEE, per germline. CDR3 DNA: TGTGCCAGCAGCGGGAGCATCGCAGATACGCAGTATTTT. Amino acids: CASSGSIADTQYF. Full variable domain (remainder filled in from reference TRBV9 and TRBJ2-3): DSGVTQTPKHLITATGQRVTLRCSPRSGDLSVYWYQQSLDQGLQFLIQYYNGEERAKGNILERFSAQQFPDLHSELNLSSLELGDSALYFCASSGSIADTQYFGPGTRLTVL.

The gene calls are TRBV6-5 and TRBJ1-1; no definite D call. Germline V gene data show CDR1 as MNHEY and CDR2 as SVGAGI. The length of the CDR3 is 15 residues. V was shortened by 2 bases and J by 1 base, with 11 bases between the two germline ends. CDR3 sequence reads: CASSYGGLSNTEAFF. The CDR3 nucleotides are TGTGCCAGCAGTTACGGAGGACTCTCGAACACTGAAGCTTTCTTT.

The chain employs TRBV28 and TRBJ1-1; D gene ambiguous. Germline lookup yields CDR1 MDHEN and CDR2 SYDVKM. The V gene lost 7 bases and the J gene lost 0 bases, with 9 bases spanning the gap. The CDR3 extends over 13 amino acids. The CDR3 coding sequence is TGTGCCAGCAAAGACACCATGAACACTGAAGCTTTCTTT. Protein product: CASKDTMNTEAFF. The full variable domain, its missing parts supplied by reference TRBV28 and TRBJ1-1, is DVKVTQSSRYLVKRTGEKVFLECVQDMDHENMFWYRQDPGLGLRLIYFSYDVKMKEKGDIPEGYSVSREKKERFSLILESASTNQTSMYLCASKDTMNTEAFFGQGTRLTVV.

This chain connects TRBV4-3 to TRBJ2-7; 7 bases map to TRBD1. The CDR3 runs to 17 residues. The V gene's germline CDR1 is LGHNA and CDR2 YSLEER. The trim removed 1 base at V and 0 bases at J, leaving 9 bases unmatched. CDR3 coding DNA: TGCGCCAGCAGCCAAGTCGGTGTCCGGGACAGCTCCTACGAGCAGTACTTC. The encoded protein is CASSQVGVRDSSYEQYF.

This clone showed up just once. V and J are TRBV18 and TRBJ2-7, with D possibly TRBD1 on 5 matching bases. CDR3 length: 13 amino acids. Germline V gene sequence: CDR1 KGHSH, CDR2 LQKENI. V lost 5 bases to trimming and J lost 6 bases, with 14 bases between them. The CDR3 reads CASSSREKSEQYF. DNA for the CDR3: TGTGCCAGCTCATCCAGGGAAAAAAGCGAGCAGTACTTC.

The chain has TRBV11-2 and TRBJ2-7; TRBD2 agrees at 7 bases. CDR1 and CDR2 (germline): SGHAT, FQNNGV. There are 17 residues in the CDR3. Germline trimming cut 4 bases from V and 0 bases from J; bases unmatched to any gene: 12. CDR3 region: CASSSRAQRDHSYEQYF. The CDR3 nucleotides are TGTGCCAGCAGCTCCCGAGCCCAGCGGGATCACTCCTACGAGCAGTACTTC.

This sequence joins TRBV5-1 and TRBJ2-3; tentatively, D is TRBD1 (6 bases). The V end was cut by 4 bases, the J end by 4 bases, with 19 bases between. In germline, CDR1 is SGHRS, CDR2 YFSETQ. The CDR3 sequence is 16 residues long. CDR3 DNA: TGCGCCAGCAGCCTATCAGGGGTTGGTTTAGCAGATACGCAGTATTTT. As protein: CASSLSGVGLADTQYF.